The source of this TCR beta chain is a study of PD-1 blockade in classical Hodgkin lymphoma. Comments on this clone: Its antigen is not identified. This specimen includes other DNA sequences encoding the same CDR3.

Findings and caveats of the study: Differences between repertoires have undefined causes, possibly disease activity or prior therapy.

Every patient relapsed after autologous stem cell transplantation, and brentuximab vedotin exposure varied. CDR1 and CDR2 from the germline V gene are SGDLS and YYNGEE. The germline V and J ends were trimmed by 0 bases and 5 bases, with 7 bases remaining between them. The CDR3 is 13 residues long. Clones were read by immunoSEQ multiplex PCR, and TCRdb kept only the in-frame ones, dropping some. The table lists about 36,000 clones, around 70% of them singletons. This receptor was taken from a human donor with classical Hodgkin lymphoma. This rearrangement joins TRBV9 to TRBJ2-3; no clear D gene. Specimen: peripheral blood mononuclear cells (PBMCs), collected before the second cycle of nivolumab. In DNA form, the CDR3 reads TGTGCCAGCAGCGTAGGTGGCGGAGATACGCAGTATTTT. It encodes CASSVGGGDTQYF.